These T cell receptor beta chains were read from a single sample in a study of cytomegalovirus exposure and HLA in healthy donors. The data were produced by immunoSEQ multiplex PCR, yet TCRdb's version contains in-frame clones alone and is incomplete. Seen here are some 170,000 clones, approximately 87% observed once, and the top ten hold roughly 1.5%. Sequencing was carried out using PBMCs. The receptors here all came from a woman in her 30s in good health and CMV-seronegative. CDR3s include the opening cysteine and the closing phenylalanine or tryptophan. The D gene is left open where the match is weak. A clone size is listed for some rows: how often the clone was seen (once, few, many), or a class if it is expanded.

clone_size j_call d_call v_call cdr3_aa cdr3_nt
NA TRBJ2-2 TRBD1 TRBV10-3 CAISVTGGSSGELFF TGTGCCATCAGTGTGACAGGGGGCAGCAGCGGGGAGCTGTTTTTT
NA TRBJ1-2 TRBD1 TRBV29-1 CSVEGQGEWGYTF TGCAGCGTTGAGGGACAGGGAGAATGGGGCTACACCTTC
NA TRBJ2-5 NA TRBV6-6 CASSYEGKVWETQYF TGTGCCAGCAGTTACGAGGGAAAGGTCTGGGAGACCCAGTACTTC
once TRBJ2-7 TRBD1 TRBV6-1 CASSDETGAYEQYF TGTGCCAGCAGTGACGAGACAGGGGCCTACGAGCAGTACTTC
NA TRBJ1-2 NA TRBV30 CAWSVSGGAHNYTF TGTGCCTGGAGTGTATCGGGGGGCGCTCATAACTACACCTTC
NA TRBJ2-7 TRBD2 TRBV6-1 CASSEVGGAYEQYF TGTGCCAGCAGTGAAGTTGGGGGGGCCTACGAGCAGTACTTC
NA TRBJ1-4 TRBD1 TRBV9 CASSGDYRGQREEKLFF TGTGCCAGCAGCGGCGACTACAGGGGGCAGCGAGAAGAAAAACTGTTTTTT
NA TRBJ2-1 NA TRBV7-6 CASSLAGENEQFF TGTGCCAGCAGCTTAGCGGGAGAGAATGAGCAGTTCTTC
NA TRBJ1-6 NA TRBV14 CASSQGDNNSPLHF TGTGCCAGCAGCCAAGGCGACAATAATTCACCCCTCCACTTT
NA TRBJ1-1 NA TRBV15 CATRLTRNPTEAFF TGTGCCACCCGTTTGACTCGAAACCCCACTGAAGCTTTCTTT
NA TRBJ1-5 NA TRBV2 CASTISQGINQPQHF TGTGCCAGCACCATTTCACAGGGCATCAATCAGCCCCAGCATTTT
NA TRBJ2-7 NA TRBV4-2 CASSQGGSYEQYF TGTGCCAGCAGCCAAGGAGGGTCCTACGAGCAGTACTTC
NA TRBJ2-7 NA TRBV2 CASSDGGSPFSYEQYF TGTGCCAGCAGTGACGGAGGGAGCCCTTTTTCCTACGAGCAGTACTTC
NA TRBJ1-1 NA TRBV27 CASSLRGGWTEAFF TGTGCCAGCAGCCTACGAGGGGGTTGGACTGAAGCTTTCTTT
NA TRBJ1-3 TRBD1 TRBV10-3 CAITTGAGNTIYF TGTGCCATCACAACAGGGGCGGGAAACACCATATATTTT
NA TRBJ1-5 NA TRBV7-2 CASSLTAGARQPQHF TGTGCCAGCAGCTTAACCGCGGGAGCTCGGCAGCCCCAGCATTTT
NA TRBJ2-5 TRBD1 TRBV2 CASTPGEGGMGETQYF TGTGCCAGTACTCCTGGAGAAGGGGGCATGGGGGAGACCCAGTACTTC
NA TRBJ1-2 TRBD1 TRBV6-1 CASSEDREGYTF TGTGCCAGCAGTGAGGACAGGGAAGGCTACACCTTC
NA TRBJ2-1 TRBD2 TRBV6-1 CASGGTSGDYNEQFF TGTGCCAGCGGCGGGACTAGCGGGGATTACAATGAGCAGTTCTTC
NA TRBJ1-1 NA TRBV5-1 CASSFRVNTEAFF TGCGCCAGCAGCTTCAGGGTGAACACTGAAGCTTTCTTT
NA TRBJ2-1 NA TRBV4-2 CASSQEGGKPYNEQFF TGTGCCAGCAGCCAAGAAGGCGGGAAACCCTACAATGAGCAGTTCTTC
NA TRBJ1-5 NA TRBV5-6 CASSLGHNNQPQHF TGTGCCAGCAGCTTGGGTCACAATAATCAGCCCCAGCATTTT
NA TRBJ2-6 TRBD2 TRBV10-3 CAISDSTGGAGGANVLTF TGTGCCATCAGTGATTCCACGGGGGGGGCAGGAGGGGCCAACGTCCTGACTTTC
NA TRBJ1-2 TRBD1 TRBV27 CASSFRTGNYGYTF TGTGCCAGCAGTTTTCGGACAGGAAACTATGGCTACACCTTC
NA TRBJ1-2 TRBD1 TRBV7-9 CASSSTGENYGYTF TGTGCCAGCAGCTCGACAGGGGAAAACTATGGCTACACCTTC
NA TRBJ2-7 TRBD1 TRBV4-1 CASSQEGTVIYEQYF TGCGCCAGCAGCCAAGAAGGGACAGTGATCTACGAGCAGTACTTC
NA TRBJ1-4 NA TRBV4-1 CASSQEDSLREKLFF TGCGCCAGCAGCCAAGAGGACAGTTTGAGGGAAAAACTGTTTTTT
NA TRBJ1-1 NA TRBV5-6 CASRQSGGFEAFF TGTGCCAGCAGGCAAAGCGGGGGATTCGAAGCTTTCTTT
NA TRBJ2-2 TRBD1 TRBV7-9 CASSPDPGQGNTGELFF TGTGCCAGCAGCCCCGACCCTGGACAGGGGAACACCGGGGAGCTGTTTTTT
NA TRBJ1-1 NA TRBV2 CASSEALGGTEAFF TGTGCCAGCAGTGAAGCGCTTGGGGGGACTGAAGCTTTCTTT
NA TRBJ1-2 TRBD1 TRBV4-1 CASSQGQGPLNYGYTF TGCGCCAGCAGCCAAGGACAGGGGCCCTTGAACTATGGCTACACCTTC
NA TRBJ1-3 NA TRBV7-2 CASSQVGRISGNTIYF TGTGCCAGCAGCCAGGTGGGCAGGATCTCTGGAAACACCATATATTTT
NA TRBJ2-1 NA TRBV7-9 CASSFQTSNYEQFF TGTGCCAGCAGCTTTCAGACTAGTAATTATGAGCAGTTCTTC
NA TRBJ1-2 NA TRBV13 CASSRNGRGNYGYTF TGTGCCAGCAGCCGGAACGGACGGGGAAACTATGGCTACACCTTC
NA TRBJ1-6 NA TRBV29-1 CSVKSGTTNSPLHF TGCAGCGTAAAATCCGGGACAACAAATTCACCCCTCCACTTT
NA TRBJ2-2 NA TRBV29-1 CSVRRTGELFF TGCAGCGTTAGGAGGACCGGGGAGCTGTTTTTT
once TRBJ1-2 TRBD1 TRBV6-5 CASSFRDRDYGYTF TGTGCCAGCAGTTTCCGGGACAGGGACTATGGCTACACCTTC
NA TRBJ1-2 NA TRBV6-5 CASLPAATAYGYTF TGTGCCAGCCTTCCCGCCGCGACAGCCTATGGCTACACCTTC
NA TRBJ1-1 TRBD1 TRBV20-1 CSAFPGQGSFF TGCAGTGCTTTTCCGGGACAGGGTTCTTTCTTT
NA TRBJ1-1 TRBD1 TRBV14 CASSLRTGGNTEAFF TGTGCCAGCAGTCTTCGGACAGGGGGAAACACTGAAGCTTTCTTT